Listed below are T cell receptor beta chains from one sample, sequenced in a study of T cell repertoires in cytomegalovirus infection. What these receptors recognize is not known. TCRdb reprocessed the reads with MiXCR, giving one entry per CDR3 protein. In the table there are around 310,000 distinct CDR3 sequences, 29% of which are singletons. Here the sequenced sample was cultured PBMCs, taken from culture after CMV antigen stimulation. Source of these receptors: a human donor in good health (CMV status not recorded). Some clones in this sample may be carry-over from other donors' samples. Both conserved end residues are part of each CDR3. Each record gives: V gene, D gene, clone size, J gene, CDR3 length, CDR3 DNA, CDR3 protein. A D gene is named only where the DNA matches it firmly. Not every row has a clone size; where given, it reads once, few, many or a size class.

V: TRBV7-6; D: TRBD1; size: .; J: TRBJ2-5; length: 16; DNA: TGTGCCAGCAGCCCAAGGGACAGAGGGAAGAAGGAGACCCAGTACTTC; CDR3: CASSPRDRGKKETQYF
V: TRBV25-1; D: .; size: .; J: TRBJ2-7; length: 15; DNA: TGTGCCAGCAGTGAGGGGGGGCAGGGGATCTACGAGCAGTACTTC; CDR3: CASSEGGQGIYEQYF
V: TRBV6-6; D: TRBD1; size: few; J: TRBJ1-1; length: 15; DNA: TGTGCCAGCAGTCATGGGACAGGGACGAGGACTGAAGCTTTCTTT; CDR3: CASSHGTGTRTEAFF
V: TRBV5-4; D: .; size: few; J: TRBJ2-1; length: 16; DNA: TGTGCCAGCAGCGGGGGGTGGGGGACGGCCTACAATGAGCAGTTCTTC; CDR3: CASSGGWGTAYNEQFF
V: TRBV7-9; D: .; size: .; J: TRBJ2-5; length: 16; DNA: TGTGCCAGCAGCGCCCTGACAGGGAGGTTAGAAGAGACCCAGTACTTC; CDR3: CASSALTGRLEETQYF
V: TRBV6-6; D: TRBD1; size: few; J: TRBJ1-6; length: 16; DNA: TGTGCCAGCACCTCGACAGGGAGCTCCTATAATTCACCCCTCCACTTT; CDR3: CASTSTGSSYNSPLHF
V: TRBV10-3; D: .; size: .; J: TRBJ1-1; length: 13; DNA: TGTGCCATCAGTGTAACAGAGAACACTGAAGCTTTCTTT; CDR3: CAISVTENTEAFF
V: TRBV10-2; D: .; size: many; J: TRBJ1-6; length: 14; DNA: TGCGCCAGCACTGCTCGCTCCTATAATTCACCCCTCCACTTT; CDR3: CASTARSYNSPLHF
V: TRBV28; D: .; size: .; J: TRBJ2-7; length: 15; DNA: TGTGCCAGCAGCGACCCCCACCAGGGCGCCTACGAGCAGTACTTC; CDR3: CASSDPHQGAYEQYF
V: TRBV27; D: .; size: few; J: TRBJ2-1; length: 13; DNA: TGTGCCAGCAGTCCCCGACTATCGGATGAGCAGTTCTTC; CDR3: CASSPRLSDEQFF
V: TRBV28; D: TRBD1; size: few; J: TRBJ1-2; length: 14; DNA: TGTGCCAGCAGTACCGGACAGGGGAACTATGGCTACACCTTC; CDR3: CASSTGQGNYGYTF
V: TRBV6-1; D: .; size: .; J: TRBJ2-7; length: 13; DNA: TGTGCCAGCAGCGAATACCTCTCCTACGAGCAGTACTTC; CDR3: CASSEYLSYEQYF
V: TRBV3-1; D: .; size: many; J: TRBJ2-7; length: 15; DNA: TGTGCCAGCAGCCAAGGATGGAGCGGCTCCTACGAGCAGTACTTC; CDR3: CASSQGWSGSYEQYF
V: TRBV6-1; D: .; size: few; J: TRBJ1-1; length: 12; DNA: TGTGCCAGCGGAACAGGGTTCACTGAAGCTTTCTTT; CDR3: CASGTGFTEAFF
V: TRBV7-2; D: .; size: many; J: TRBJ2-1; length: 15; DNA: TGTGCCAGCAGCTTAGCCCCTTTTCAAGGGTATGAGCAGTTCTTC; CDR3: CASSLAPFQGYEQFF
V: TRBV7-2; D: TRBD2; size: .; J: TRBJ2-5; length: 16; DNA: TGTGCCAGCAGCTTTGAAGCGGGGGGGGGGGCAGAGACCCAGTACTTC; CDR3: CASSFEAGGGAETQYF
V: TRBV7-6; D: TRBD2; size: .; J: TRBJ2-7; length: 15; DNA: TGTGCCAGCAGCCCCGGACTAGCGGGACTCTACGAGCAGTACTTC; CDR3: CASSPGLAGLYEQYF
V: TRBV11-2; D: .; size: .; J: TRBJ1-3; length: 15; DNA: TGTGCCAGCAGCTTAGATGTCCAGGGACGGAACACCATATATTTT; CDR3: CASSLDVQGRNTIYF
V: TRBV28; D: TRBD1; size: .; J: TRBJ2-7; length: 15; DNA: TGTGCCAGCAGTTTTTATGGGACAGCCTCCTACGAGCAGTACTTC; CDR3: CASSFYGTASYEQYF
V: TRBV10-2; D: .; size: .; J: TRBJ1-2; length: 13; DNA: TGCGCCAGCAGTGGAGTAGGGCGCTATGGCTACACCTTC; CDR3: CASSGVGRYGYTF
V: TRBV28; D: TRBD1; size: few; J: TRBJ2-5; length: 20; DNA: TGTGCCAGCAGTCCCTGGGGGACAGGGGGCGGATCAGGCCATCAGGAGACCCAGTACTTC; CDR3: CASSPWGTGGGSGHQETQYF
V: TRBV12-3/TRBV12-4; D: .; size: .; J: TRBJ2-7; length: 13; DNA: TGTGCCAGCAGCCCCACTTACTCCTACGAGCAGTACTTC; CDR3: CASSPTYSYEQYF
V: TRBV7-8; D: .; size: .; J: TRBJ2-1; length: 11; DNA: TGTGCCAGCATAGGGGGCAATGAGCAGTTCTTC; CDR3: CASIGGNEQFF
V: TRBV5-4; D: TRBD1; size: few; J: TRBJ2-5; length: 15; DNA: TGTGCCAGCAGCCCTCGGGACAGGGGGACCGAGACCCAGTACTTC; CDR3: CASSPRDRGTETQYF
V: TRBV12-3/TRBV12-4; D: .; size: .; J: TRBJ1-2; length: 14; DNA: TGTGCCAGCAAGCCCCCGGGGGCACGGTATGGCTACACCTTC; CDR3: CASKPPGARYGYTF
V: TRBV19; D: .; size: .; J: TRBJ2-1; length: 13; DNA: TGTGCCAGTAGTATCCAACTGAGCGATGAGCAGTTCTTC; CDR3: CASSIQLSDEQFF
V: TRBV7-2; D: TRBD1; size: .; J: TRBJ2-4; length: 16; DNA: TGTGCCAGCAGCAAAGACAGGGTCCTAGCCAAAAACATTCAGTACTTC; CDR3: CASSKDRVLAKNIQYF
V: TRBV5-1; D: .; size: .; J: TRBJ2-3; length: 15; DNA: TGCGCCAGCAGCTTGGTACAGGCAGGGGCAGATACGCAGTATTTT; CDR3: CASSLVQAGADTQYF
V: TRBV7-2; D: TRBD1; size: few; J: TRBJ2-4; length: 16; DNA: TGTGCCAGCAGCCTCAGGGGGAGCAGAGGCAAAAACATTCAGTACTTC; CDR3: CASSLRGSRGKNIQYF
V: TRBV18; D: .; size: .; J: TRBJ2-7; length: 15; DNA: TGTGCCAGCTCATCTATAAACAGGGCCTCCTACGAGCAGTACTTC; CDR3: CASSSINRASYEQYF
V: TRBV27; D: .; size: .; J: TRBJ1-1; length: 14; DNA: TGTGCCAGCAGTTCCCCCTGGGGGGACACTGAAGCTTTCTTT; CDR3: CASSSPWGDTEAFF
V: TRBV7-9; D: .; size: .; J: TRBJ2-3; length: 15; DNA: TGTGCCAGCAGCTCGGTGGGGGAGACCACAGATACGCAGTATTTT; CDR3: CASSSVGETTDTQYF
V: TRBV3-1; D: .; size: .; J: TRBJ2-2; length: 15; DNA: TGTGCCAGCAGCCCCCGGGACTTCAACACCGGGGAGCTGTTTTTT; CDR3: CASSPRDFNTGELFF
V: TRBV12-5; D: .; size: few; J: TRBJ1-1; length: 12; DNA: TGTGCTAGTAGTGAGGGGAACACTGAAGCTTTCTTT; CDR3: CASSEGNTEAFF
V: TRBV9; D: TRBD2; size: .; J: TRBJ2-2; length: 15; DNA: TGTGCCAGCAGCGTAGGAGCGGGGGAAATCGGGGAGCTGTTTTTT; CDR3: CASSVGAGEIGELFF
V: TRBV12-3/TRBV12-4; D: TRBD1; size: few; J: TRBJ2-1; length: 14; DNA: TGTGCCAGCAGTTTAAAGGGGGCTTATAATGAGCAGTTCTTC; CDR3: CASSLKGAYNEQFF
V: TRBV11-2; D: .; size: many; J: TRBJ1-5; length: 15; DNA: TGTGCCAGCAGCTTAGAGGGTGGAGGGGATCAGCCCCAGCATTTT; CDR3: CASSLEGGGDQPQHF
V: TRBV20-1; D: TRBD1; size: .; J: TRBJ1-1; length: 14; DNA: TGCAGTGCTAGTGCCGGGACAGGTTCTGTTGAAGCTTTCTTT; CDR3: CSASAGTGSVEAFF
V: TRBV5-4; D: TRBD1; size: many; J: TRBJ1-3; length: 16; DNA: TGTGCCAGCAGCCCGGGGACAGGGGACTCTGGAAACACCATATATTTT; CDR3: CASSPGTGDSGNTIYF
V: TRBV6-1; D: TRBD1; size: few; J: TRBJ2-1; length: 15; DNA: TGTGCCAGCACTAATCCGGACAGGGGGGCCTATGAGCAGTTCTTC; CDR3: CASTNPDRGAYEQFF
V: TRBV18; D: TRBD1; size: once; J: TRBJ1-1; length: 15; DNA: TGTGCCAGCTCATACTACAGGGGGCGCGACAATGAAGCTTTCTTT; CDR3: CASSYYRGRDNEAFF
V: TRBV7-9; D: TRBD1; size: .; J: TRBJ1-4; length: 14; DNA: TGTGCCAGCAGCATCCGACAGGGGACAGAAAAACTGTTTTTT; CDR3: CASSIRQGTEKLFF
V: TRBV28; D: TRBD1; size: .; J: TRBJ1-3; length: 15; DNA: TGTGCCAGCAGAGCCCCGGGACAGAGGAGAAACACCATATATTTT; CDR3: CASRAPGQRRNTIYF
V: TRBV7-2; D: .; size: few; J: TRBJ1-2; length: 13; DNA: TGTGCCAGCAGCCCTCAGGGTGTTTATGGCTACACCTTC; CDR3: CASSPQGVYGYTF
V: TRBV3-1; D: TRBD1; size: many; J: TRBJ1-1; length: 14; DNA: TGTGCCAGCAGCCAAGGGGACAGGAACACTGAAGCTTTCTTT; CDR3: CASSQGDRNTEAFF
V: TRBV7-3; D: .; size: many; J: TRBJ2-3; length: 13; DNA: TGTGCCAGCAGCCCGCTACAGGGCGATACGCAGTATTTT; CDR3: CASSPLQGDTQYF
V: TRBV7-9; D: TRBD1; size: .; J: TRBJ2-1; length: 16; DNA: TGTGCCAGCAGCCAGTGGGACAGTGTCTCCTACAATGAGCAGTTCTTC; CDR3: CASSQWDSVSYNEQFF
V: TRBV6-5; D: .; size: few; J: TRBJ2-3; length: 12; DNA: TGTGCCAGCAGAGGGGACACAGATACGCAGTATTTT; CDR3: CASRGDTDTQYF
V: TRBV29-1; D: TRBD2; size: few; J: TRBJ2-3; length: 14; DNA: TGCAGCGTTGTATCCAGCGGGATGGAAGATACGCAGTATTTT; CDR3: CSVVSSGMEDTQYF
V: TRBV10-3; D: TRBD2; size: .; J: TRBJ2-1; length: 15; DNA: TGTGCCATCAGCGTGACTAGCGGGAGGCAAAATGAGCAGTTCTTC; CDR3: CAISVTSGRQNEQFF
V: TRBV5-1; D: .; size: .; J: TRBJ2-1; length: 19; DNA: TGCGCCAGCAGCCCGACGGACAGCAAACCTAGAGGGTCATACAATGAGCAGTTCTTC; CDR3: CASSPTDSKPRGSYNEQFF